A selection of T cell receptor beta chains follows, all from one sample in a study of T-cell memory formation after mild COVID-19. Using its own MiXCR run on the 5' RACE reads, TCRdb lists one record per CDR3 protein. This repertoire shows under 250,000 distinct CDR3 sequences, roughly a tenth found once; its top ten account for 22%. Source material: PBMCs or a T cell subset sorted from them (not recorded which). The origin of the receptors is a man between 18 and 29 years old who had mild COVID-19 (a few samples of this study predate the infection). Cell type and time point are not known. CDR3s include the opening cysteine and the closing phenylalanine or tryptophan. The order of the fields is D gene, J gene, clone size, V gene, CDR3 DNA, CDR3 protein. The D gene is left open where the match is weak. Size values are once, few and many counts, or a class for expanded clones, and some rows have none.

>TRBD1|TRBJ2-1|NA|TRBV5-1
TGCGCCAGCAGCACCGGACAGGGGGCGTACAATGAGCAGTTCTTC
CASSTGQGAYNEQFF
>TRBD1|TRBJ2-7|NA|TRBV4-1
TGCGCCAGCAGCCAAGAAACAGGGGGCCCCTACGAGCAGTACTTC
CASSQETGGPYEQYF
>NA|TRBJ2-1|NA|TRBV15
TGTGCCACCAGCAGAGCGCGCAATGAGCAGTTCTTC
CATSRARNEQFF
>NA|TRBJ1-3|few|TRBV12-3/TRBV12-4
TGTGCCAGCAGCAGGGGTCGGTTTGGAAACACCATATATTTT
CASSRGRFGNTIYF
>NA|TRBJ2-1|few|TRBV4-2
TGTGCCAGCAGCCGACCGGTCCTGGCATACAATGAGCAGTTCTTC
CASSRPVLAYNEQFF
>TRBD2|TRBJ2-7|few|TRBV12-3/TRBV12-4
TGTGCCAGCAGTTTACGAGCGGGGAACCACGAGCAGTACTTC
CASSLRAGNHEQYF
>NA|TRBJ1-5|many|TRBV6-5
TGTGCCAGCAAACAGAGAGGGGTGGGAGGTCAGCCCCAGCATTTT
CASKQRGVGGQPQHF
>NA|TRBJ1-2|few|TRBV7-8
TGTGCCAGCAGCCTAGGGCCAAATCCGGGGCCGAATCTAGCTAACTATGGCTACACCTTC
CASSLGPNPGPNLANYGYTF
>TRBD2|TRBJ2-5|NA|TRBV6-5
TGTGCCAGCAGTTACTCGACTAGCGGGGGAGAGACCCAGTACTTC
CASSYSTSGGETQYF
>NA|TRBJ2-2|NA|TRBV29-1
TGCAGCGTGGTTCTCAGCACCGGGGAGCTGTTTTTT
CSVVLSTGELFF
>TRBD1|TRBJ2-2|few|TRBV29-1
TGCAGCGCCTCCGGTTGGCCCACAGGGGGAACGTACACCGGGGAGCTGTTTTTT
CSASGWPTGGTYTGELFF
>NA|TRBJ1-6|few|TRBV28
TGTGCCGCTCGGACTCGGCATTCACCCCTCCACTTT
CAARTRHSPLHF
>NA|TRBJ1-6|few|TRBV5-1
TGCGCCAGCAGCTTGATGCAGACCAATTCACCCCTCCACTTT
CASSLMQTNSPLHF
>NA|TRBJ1-2|NA|TRBV6-6
TGTGCCAGCACAGGGACGAACTATGGCTACACCTTC
CASTGTNYGYTF
>TRBD1|TRBJ1-5|NA|TRBV24-1
TGTGCCACCTCGGACAGGGGCAGCAATCAGCCCCAGCATTTT
CATSDRGSNQPQHF
>NA|TRBJ1-3|NA|TRBV25-1
TGTGCCAGCAGTGTATATAGCTCTGGAAACACCATATATTTT
CASSVYSSGNTIYF
>NA|TRBJ1-2|few|TRBV28
TGTGCCAGCAATTGGGGGGCGGCCTATGGCTACACCTTC
CASNWGAAYGYTF
>NA|TRBJ2-3|few|TRBV10-3
TGTGCCATCAGTGAGCGATCAGATACGCAGTATTTT
CAISERSDTQYF
>NA|TRBJ2-1|NA|TRBV2
TGTGCCACCAGCACCTCAGGGGAAGGTGAGCAGTTCTTC
CATSTSGEGEQFF
>NA|TRBJ2-5|few|TRBV6-5
TGTGCCAGCAGGGAAGGCGGGGAAGGGACCCAGTACTTC
CASREGGEGTQYF
>NA|TRBJ1-1|NA|TRBV7-2
TGTGCCAGCAGCTTAAAGCTTGGAAACACTGAAGCTTTCTTT
CASSLKLGNTEAFF
>NA|TRBJ1-1|few|TRBV6-5
TGTGCCAGCAGTCCTTTAGAGGGAAGCACTGAAGCTTTCTTT
CASSPLEGSTEAFF
>TRBD1|TRBJ1-4|NA|TRBV7-2
TGTGCCAGCAGCCCGGGACAGGAGGGTGAAAAACTGTTTTTT
CASSPGQEGEKLFF
>TRBD1|TRBJ1-1|NA|TRBV6-5
TGTGCCAGCAGTAACCAGGGGGTCTTGGACACTGAAGCTTTCTTT
CASSNQGVLDTEAFF
>NA|TRBJ2-3|few|TRBV20-1
TGCAGTCCCAGGGGTACAATAGCGTCGGTCACAGATACGCAGTATTTT
CSPRGTIASVTDTQYF
>NA|TRBJ2-3|many|TRBV3-1
TGTGCCAGCAGCCAAGATAAGTGGACTACGCAGTATTTT
CASSQDKWTTQYF
>NA|TRBJ1-2|NA|TRBV28
TGTGCCAGCAGCCGAGGGAGGTACGACTATGGCTACACCTTC
CASSRGRYDYGYTF
>NA|TRBJ1-2|NA|TRBV4-1
TGCGCCAGCAGCCAAGAATCCCTAAACTATGGCTACACCTTC
CASSQESLNYGYTF
>TRBD2|TRBJ2-3|NA|TRBV15
TGTGCCACCAGCAGAAAATCCAGCGGGATTAGCACAGATACGCAGTATTTT
CATSRKSSGISTDTQYF
>NA|TRBJ1-5|many|TRBV12-3/TRBV12-4
TGTGCCAGCTCCCTGTCCGCCACGGGTTCGGGGGGGATCAATCAGCCCCAGCATTTT
CASSLSATGSGGINQPQHF
>NA|TRBJ2-5|many|TRBV12-3/TRBV12-4
TGTGCCAGCAGTTTTCCGGGGGCCCGAGAGACCCAGTACTTC
CASSFPGARETQYF
>NA|TRBJ1-5|few|TRBV29-1
TGCAGCGTTGCGGCGGCTAGCAATCAGCCCCAGCATTTT
CSVAAASNQPQHF
>NA|TRBJ1-5|NA|TRBV2
TGTGCCAGCAGTGAATGGGGGAGGGGAAATCAGCCCCAGCATTTT
CASSEWGRGNQPQHF
>TRBD1|TRBJ2-3|NA|TRBV7-2
TGTGCCAGCAGCTCCGGCGATGGGACAGGTCGGCGTACGCAGTATTTT
CASSSGDGTGRRTQYF